Each of the 5 T cell receptor beta chains below was sequenced from the same sample in a study of blood T cell repertoires in COVID-19. The assay was immunoSEQ multiplex PCR, and TCRdb's table has in-frame clones only and misses some. The table shows tens of thousands of clones, with 69% occurring only once. The sequenced material came from peripheral blood. The receptors here all came from a man at least 80 years old with acute or convalescent COVID-19.

This sequence joins TRBV6-5 and TRBJ2-7; D is unresolved. This CDR3 region has 13 residues. V was trimmed by 4 bases and J by 5 bases, leaving 12 bases between them. Germline V gene sequence: CDR1 MNHEY, CDR2 SVGAGI. The CDR3 reads CASSSSRDDEQYF. In nucleotides, the CDR3 is TGTGCCAGCAGTTCCTCTCGCGATGACGAGCAGTACTTC.

The chain couples TRBV9 to TRBJ2-1; D may be TRBD2 (6 bases). Looked up from germline, CDR1 is SGDLS and CDR2 is YYNGEE. V shed 1 base and J shed 0 bases, with 11 bases lying between them. This CDR3 is built from 16 residues. The CDR3 DNA reads TGTGCCAGCAGCGTAAGTGGAGGGACCTCCTACAATGAGCAGTTCTTC. Residues: CASSVSGGTSYNEQFF.

The gene calls are TRBV19 and TRBJ1-5, with TRBD1 as a possible D gene (5 bases). Deletions cut 6 bases from V and 5 bases from J, with 23 bases between. CDR1 and CDR2 (germline): LNHDA, SQIVND (reference sequence). This CDR3 is 17 amino acids long. The CDR3 loop reads CASRRTRDQDRYQPQHF. CDR3 DNA sequence: TGTGCCAGTAGACGGACTAGGGACCAGGATAGGTATCAGCCCCAGCATTTT. Supplemented by reference TRBV19 and TRBJ1-5, the full variable domain reads DGGITQSPKYLFRKEGQNVTLSCEQNLNHDAMYWYRQDPGQGLRLIYYSQIVNDFQKGDIAEGYSVSREKKESFPLTVTSAQKNPTAFYLCASRRTRDQDRYQPQHFGDGTRLSIL.

This clone was seen once. DNA for the CDR3: TGTGCCAGTAGTATAGGCAGCGGGGAGCAGTACTTC. Protein sequence: CASSIGSGEQYF. The genes are TRBV19 and TRBJ2-7, with a tentative D call TRBD2 (6 bases). This CDR3 contains 12 residues. V was pared by 1 base and J by 7 bases, with 8 bases between. Germline CDR1 reads LNHDA; CDR2 reads SQIVND (reference sequence).

The chain is built from TRBV5-4 and TRBJ2-7; D is perhaps TRBD1 (6 bases). In germline, CDR1 is SGHNT, CDR2 YYREEE (reference sequence). Trimming took 4 bases from V and 2 from J, leaving 16 bases between them. The CDR3 sequence is 15 residues long. CDR3 residues: CASSDRTEITYEQYF. The CDR3 DNA sequence: TGTGCCAGCAGCGACCGGACAGAGATTACCTACGAGCAGTACTTC.